This note documents a single TCR beta chain sequence. This clonotype was counted once. Its specific antigen is unknown. Per-base qualities were not stored, and no clone one base away is much larger. Per the germline V gene, SQVTM is the CDR1 and ANQGSEA is the CDR2. V and J are truncated by 6 bases and 0 bases respectively, leaving an intervening sequence of 14 bases. The CDR3 spans 14 residues, from the cysteine through the phenylalanine. The kept DNA is CDR3 alone, 42 bases in frame from the first base. The data are from a study of T-cell memory formation after mild COVID-19 (dated by TCRdb to about 2021). About the investigation overall: TCR sequence clusters from the two donors were found to be largely donor specific. T-cell clones expanding and contracting after mild COVID-19 in a couple of donors were tracked by longitudinal TCRalpha and TCRbeta repertoire sequencing. The cohort comprised two young, previously healthy adult volunteers, one female and one male.

TCRdb records Illumina NovaSeq 6000 as the sequencer. TCRalpha and TCRbeta cDNA libraries were built by 5'RACE with constant-segment primers, adding sample barcodes and unique molecular identifiers. RNA was extracted from every sample with Trizol reagent. Amplification of the libraries took two PCR steps, and the second step added a second sample barcode plus Illumina TruSeq adapters. Libraries were sequenced on an Illumina NovaSeq with 2 x 150 bp paired-end reads. The source study handled its data this way. The reads were demultiplexed and collapsed into UMI-guided consensus sequences using migec v1.2.7. Using mixcr v2.1.11, UMI consensuses were aligned to TRA and TRB V and J templates and then assembled into clonotypes. Clonotypes were classified as expanded or contracted when called significant by both edgeR and NoisET, with noise models trained on biological replicates. For edgeR calls, a false discovery rate-adjusted p below 0.01 and a log2 fold-change threshold of 1 were applied. As an exploratory analysis of dynamics, max-normalized trajectories of the 1000 most abundant clonotypes were examined with PCA combined with hierarchical clustering. Separately sequenced CD4+ and CD8+ repertoires were used to assign a CD4 or CD8 phenotype to each responding clone. TCRdb reanalyzed the raw reads on its own, using fastp at Q25 for trimming and MiXCR for clone calling, and kept in-frame beta chains. Every CDR3 protein is listed once, alongside the most common genes and DNA of its rows. The V and J calls were not made by the authors but by TCRdb's processing. The sample includes under 200,000 distinct CDR3 sequences, with around 30% observed a single time. The ten largest make up 9.5% to 15% of the sample.

What the study reported, not specific to this receptor: Balanced CD4/CD8 phenotypes were observed for clones contracting from day 15 to 85, whereas a bias towards CD4+ was observed for a second wave of clones expanding from day 15 to 37. SARS-CoV-2 specificity was not confirmed for the second-wave clones peaking on day 37. Some responding clones were detected in pre-infection memory, suggesting pre-existing cross-reactive memory T cells joined the SARS-CoV-2 response. Only a couple of mild cases were covered by the study, and larger cohorts that include severe cases with pre-infection samples were considered necessary. Contracting CD4+ clones appeared mostly in the CM and EM memory subsets, whereas CD8+ clones were enriched in EMRA.

Ficoll-Paque density gradient centrifugation was the method used to isolate PBMCs. The chain joins TRBV29-1 to TRBJ1-2, and the D gene may be TRBD1, 5 bases matching. This sequence was found in an adult woman who had mild COVID-19 (a few samples of this study predate the infection). The sample titles of this study are shuffled in the database, so cell type and time point are left out; the donor was told from shared clones. Sample: PBMCs or a T cell subset sorted from them (not recorded which). The CDR3 loop reads CSVDRQPANYGYTF. DNA sequence: TGCAGCGTCGACCGACAGCCAGCTAACTATGGCTACACCTTC. The full variable domain, with segments outside the CDR3 supplied by the reference TRBV29-1 and TRBJ1-2 proteins, appears as SAVISQKPSRDICQRGTSLTIQCQVDSQVTMMFWYRQQPGQSLTLIATANQGSEATYESGFVIDKFPISRPNLTFSTLTVSNMSPEDSSIYLCSVDRQPANYGYTFGSGTRLTVV.